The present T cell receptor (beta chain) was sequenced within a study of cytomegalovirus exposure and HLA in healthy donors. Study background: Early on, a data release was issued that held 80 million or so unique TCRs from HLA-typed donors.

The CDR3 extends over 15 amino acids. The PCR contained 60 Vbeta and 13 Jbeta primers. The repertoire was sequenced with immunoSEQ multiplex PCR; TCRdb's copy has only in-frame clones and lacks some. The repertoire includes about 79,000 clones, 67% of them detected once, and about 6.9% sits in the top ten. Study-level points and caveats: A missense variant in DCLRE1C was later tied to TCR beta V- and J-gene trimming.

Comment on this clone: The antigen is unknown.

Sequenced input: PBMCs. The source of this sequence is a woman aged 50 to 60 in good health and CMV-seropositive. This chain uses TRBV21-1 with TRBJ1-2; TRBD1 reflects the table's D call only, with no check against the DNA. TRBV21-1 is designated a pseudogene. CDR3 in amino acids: CASSTDKTGDYGYTF. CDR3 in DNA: TGTGCCAGCAGCACGGACAAGACAGGCGACTATGGCTACACCTTC.